The 3 T cell receptor beta chains below all came from one sample that was sequenced in a study of blood T cells in healthy people across ages. Together with a sample-barcoded 5' primer, a J-beta primer mix was included in a second PCR lasting about 6 to 11 cycles. Via MiXCR, TCRdb re-called the 5' RACE reads, giving one row per CDR3 protein. The sample contains about 930,000 distinct CDR3 sequences, roughly 29% of which appear only once. A further study also used this sample, focusing on T cells of mothers and their children.

Material for sequencing was blood. These receptors were obtained from a woman between 35 and 50 years old in good health.

This clonotype was seen only a few times. CDR3 bases: TGCAGTGCTAGAGAGACCGACCGAATTTATGGCTACACCTTC. It specifies CSARETDRIYGYTF. The chain employs TRBV20-1 and TRBJ1-2, with unresolved D. CDR1 is DFQATT, CDR2 SNEGSKA, per germline (reference sequence). Deletions cut 0 bases from V and 5 bases from J, with 13 bases between. The CDR3 is made up of 14 amino acids.

The chain uses TRBV28 and TRBJ2-7; 8 nucleotides agree with TRBD1. With V trimmed by 6 bases and J by 6 bases, 4 bases remained unmatched. Germline lookup yields CDR1 MDHEN and CDR2 SYDVKM. This CDR3 has 12 residues. CDR3 coding DNA: TGTGCCAGCAGGTACAGGGGGGCCGAGCAGTACTTC. This codes for CASRYRGAEQYF.

The chain carries TRBV29-1 and TRBJ1-2; D is unclear. Trimming removed 0 bases from V and 8 bases from J, with 19 bases in between. This CDR3 is 15 amino acids long. Germline V gene lookup returns CDR1 SQVTM and CDR2 ANQGSEA. The CDR3 loop is CSVEDPAQTLRGYTF. CDR3 bases: TGCAGCGTTGAAGATCCAGCGCAAACCCTAAGGGGCTACACCTTC.